Sequencing of this TCR beta chain was carried out in a study of blood T cell repertoires in COVID-19. The wider study: Italy, Spain and the United States were the sources of the convalescent and acute COVID-19 samples. From T cells, B-cell-depleted T cells, or PBMCs came the material, which was cDNA or gDNA.

Clones were sequenced by immunoSEQ multiplex PCR, and TCRdb holds only the in-frame ones, with some missing. The sample includes roughly 200,000 clones, approximately 86% seen only once; the top ten take approximately 4%. Participants were aged about 18 to 100 years from around 26 US areas. In assigning cohorts, the study relied on participant-reported clinical history. V shed 7 bases and J 0 bases; nucleotides not matched to a gene: 12. In germline, CDR1 is LNHDA, CDR2 SQIVND (reference sequence). The CDR3 is 18 amino acids. The chain couples TRBV19 to TRBJ1-3, with 10 bases lining up with TRBD1. This TCR was sampled from a woman between 25 and 40 years old who had been exposed to COVID-19. Sequenced sample: PBMCs or T cells enriched from blood (not recorded which). The DNA of the CDR3 is TGTGCCAGTACTACACCATTGGGACAGGGGAGCTCTGGAAACACCATATATTTT. This gives the protein CASTTPLGQGSSGNTIYF.